Listed below are T cell receptor beta chains from one sample, sequenced in a study of cytomegalovirus exposure and HLA in healthy donors. Generated by immunoSEQ multiplex PCR, the TCRdb table keeps only in-frame clones and is missing some. Here the sample spans almost 90,000 clones, 85% being singletons. The material sequenced was PBMCs. The source is a man between 35 and 55 years old in good health and CMV-seropositive. CDR3s include the opening cysteine and the closing phenylalanine or tryptophan. Each record gives: V gene, J gene, clone size, D gene, CDR3 protein, CDR3 DNA. D genes are given only for firm matches. Size is stated for part of the rows, as once, few or many counts, or as a class when the clone is expanded.

v_gene: TRBV7-9
j_gene: TRBJ2-2
abundance: NA
d_gene: TRBD1
CDR3aa: CSSSSGQGDTGELFF
CDR3nt: TGTTCCAGCAGCTCCGGACAGGGGGACACCGGGGAGCTGTTTTTT

v_gene: TRBV11-2
j_gene: TRBJ2-3
abundance: NA
d_gene: TRBD2
CDR3aa: CASSQEAGGPLTDTQYF
CDR3nt: TGTGCCAGCAGCCAGGAGGCGGGAGGCCCCCTCACAGATACGCAGTATTTT

v_gene: TRBV7-2
j_gene: TRBJ1-1
abundance: NA
d_gene: TRBD1
CDR3aa: CASSLARGTGAEAFF
CDR3nt: TGTGCCAGCAGCTTAGCAAGGGGGACAGGGGCTGAAGCTTTCTTT

v_gene: TRBV29-1
j_gene: TRBJ2-6
abundance: NA
d_gene: TRBD1
CDR3aa: CSVGPGGGSGANVLTF
CDR3nt: TGCAGCGTTGGGCCAGGGGGCGGTTCTGGGGCCAACGTCCTGACTTTC

v_gene: TRBV15
j_gene: TRBJ1-2
abundance: NA
d_gene: NA
CDR3aa: CATSGPTANYGYTF
CDR3nt: TGTGCCACCAGCGGACCGACAGCTAACTATGGCTACACCTTC

v_gene: TRBV27
j_gene: TRBJ2-5
abundance: NA
d_gene: TRBD1
CDR3aa: CASSPDREEETQYF
CDR3nt: TGTGCCAGCAGCCCGGACAGGGAGGAAGAGACCCAGTACTTC

v_gene: TRBV5-4
j_gene: TRBJ2-1
abundance: NA
d_gene: NA
CDR3aa: CASSLLDNEQFF
CDR3nt: TGTGCCAGCAGCCTTCTCGACAATGAGCAGTTCTTC

v_gene: TRBV7-8
j_gene: TRBJ1-3
abundance: NA
d_gene: NA
CDR3aa: CASSRNAGARGAGNTIYF
CDR3nt: TGTGCCAGCAGCCGTAATGCGGGGGCCAGGGGTGCTGGAAACACCATATATTTT

v_gene: TRBV7-2
j_gene: TRBJ1-2
abundance: NA
d_gene: TRBD1
CDR3aa: CASSHRDRGQANYGYTF
CDR3nt: TGTGCCAGCAGCCACCGGGACAGGGGGCAAGCTAACTATGGCTACACCTTC

v_gene: TRBV6-6
j_gene: TRBJ1-1
abundance: NA
d_gene: NA
CDR3aa: CASSYSGRVTEAFF
CDR3nt: TGTGCCAGCAGTTACTCGGGCAGGGTCACTGAAGCTTTCTTT

v_gene: TRBV13
j_gene: TRBJ2-2
abundance: NA
d_gene: NA
CDR3aa: CASRRGRLAGELFF
CDR3nt: TGTGCCAGCAGGAGAGGTAGGCTCGCCGGGGAGCTGTTTTTT

v_gene: TRBV5-1
j_gene: TRBJ2-1
abundance: NA
d_gene: NA
CDR3aa: CASSLASSSYNEQFF
CDR3nt: TGCGCCAGCAGCTTAGCGTCTAGCTCCTACAATGAGCAGTTCTTC

v_gene: TRBV6-5
j_gene: TRBJ2-7
abundance: few
d_gene: NA
CDR3aa: CASSYETSGEQYF
CDR3nt: TGTGCCAGCAGTTATGAAACTTCGGGCGAGCAGTACTTC

v_gene: TRBV5-5
j_gene: TRBJ1-4
abundance: NA
d_gene: NA
CDR3aa: CASSLGQTNEKLFF
CDR3nt: TGTGCCAGCAGCCTCGGACAGACTAATGAAAAACTGTTTTTT

v_gene: TRBV18
j_gene: TRBJ2-2
abundance: NA
d_gene: TRBD1
CDR3aa: CASSPLDRGSPGELFF
CDR3nt: TGTGCCAGCTCACCGCTCGACAGGGGAAGTCCCGGGGAGCTGTTTTTT

v_gene: TRBV19
j_gene: TRBJ2-1
abundance: NA
d_gene: NA
CDR3aa: CASSIGQSNNEQFF
CDR3nt: TGTGCCAGTAGTATAGGACAAAGTAACAATGAGCAGTTCTTC

v_gene: TRBV9
j_gene: TRBJ2-3
abundance: NA
d_gene: TRBD2
CDR3aa: CASSVSGTSGANTQYF
CDR3nt: TGTGCCAGCAGCGTTAGCGGGACTAGCGGGGCAAATACGCAGTATTTT

v_gene: TRBV5-4
j_gene: TRBJ2-6
abundance: NA
d_gene: TRBD1
CDR3aa: CASSSGTDHNVLTF
CDR3nt: TGTGCCAGCAGCTCAGGGACAGACCACAACGTCCTGACTTTC

v_gene: TRBV5-1
j_gene: TRBJ2-3
abundance: NA
d_gene: NA
CDR3aa: CASSRTAPSSTDTQYF
CDR3nt: TGCGCCAGCAGTAGGACAGCTCCTTCTAGCACAGATACGCAGTATTTT

v_gene: TRBV6-1
j_gene: TRBJ2-3
abundance: NA
d_gene: TRBD2
CDR3aa: CATNSYERDTDTQYF
CDR3nt: TGTGCCACAAACAGTTACGAGCGGGACACAGATACGCAGTATTTT

v_gene: TRBV28
j_gene: TRBJ2-1
abundance: NA
d_gene: NA
CDR3aa: CASSFPRGAYNEQFF
CDR3nt: TGTGCCAGCAGTTTTCCCCGGGGAGCCTACAATGAGCAGTTCTTC

v_gene: TRBV7-8
j_gene: TRBJ1-2
abundance: NA
d_gene: NA
CDR3aa: CASSPPLGGGYGYTF
CDR3nt: TGTGCCAGCAGCCCACCTTTGGGGGGAGGCTATGGCTACACCTTC

v_gene: TRBV25-1
j_gene: TRBJ2-5
abundance: NA
d_gene: NA
CDR3aa: CASSERLVMAETQYF
CDR3nt: TGTGCCAGCAGTGAGCGACTAGTGATGGCAGAGACCCAGTACTTC

v_gene: TRBV6-1
j_gene: TRBJ1-5
abundance: NA
d_gene: NA
CDR3aa: CASSHRGYGNQPQHF
CDR3nt: TGTGCCAGCAGCCACCGGGGATACGGCAATCAGCCCCAGCATTTT

v_gene: TRBV6-1
j_gene: TRBJ2-1
abundance: NA
d_gene: TRBD2
CDR3aa: CASSPAGGNEQFF
CDR3nt: TGTGCCAGCAGTCCGGCGGGAGGGAATGAGCAGTTCTTC

v_gene: TRBV5-1
j_gene: TRBJ1-1
abundance: NA
d_gene: TRBD1
CDR3aa: CASSLVGGSSTEAFF
CDR3nt: TGCGCCAGCAGCTTGGTAGGGGGCTCGAGCACTGAAGCTTTCTTT

v_gene: TRBV5-1
j_gene: TRBJ1-4
abundance: NA
d_gene: TRBD1
CDR3aa: CASSLADPGQGFREKLFF
CDR3nt: TGCGCCAGCAGCTTGGCCGATCCGGGACAGGGATTTAGGGAAAAACTGTTTTTT

v_gene: TRBV4-1
j_gene: TRBJ1-2
abundance: once
d_gene: TRBD1
CDR3aa: CASSQDSGTGNGYTF
CDR3nt: TGCGCCAGCAGCCAGGATAGTGGGACAGGGAATGGCTACACCTTC

v_gene: TRBV7-9
j_gene: TRBJ1-5
abundance: NA
d_gene: NA
CDR3aa: CASSLGSGGNQPQHF
CDR3nt: TGTGCCAGCAGCTTAGGTTCGGGGGGCAATCAGCCCCAGCATTTT

v_gene: TRBV6-6
j_gene: TRBJ1-6
abundance: NA
d_gene: NA
CDR3aa: CASSPSGSPLHF
CDR3nt: TGTGCCAGCAGCCCCTCGGGATCACCCCTCCACTTT

v_gene: TRBV4-1
j_gene: TRBJ2-5
abundance: NA
d_gene: TRBD1
CDR3aa: CASSSTGTEETQYF
CDR3nt: TGCGCCAGCAGCTCAACCGGGACAGAAGAGACCCAGTACTTC

v_gene: TRBV6-5
j_gene: TRBJ2-7
abundance: NA
d_gene: NA
CDR3aa: CASSEAPGLEQYF
CDR3nt: TGTGCCAGCAGTGAAGCGCCAGGGCTCGAGCAGTACTTC

v_gene: TRBV2
j_gene: TRBJ1-5
abundance: few
d_gene: NA
CDR3aa: CASSEQGTDNQPQHF
CDR3nt: TGTGCCAGCAGTGAACAGGGAACCGACAATCAGCCCCAGCATTTT

v_gene: TRBV5-1
j_gene: TRBJ1-6
abundance: NA
d_gene: TRBD1
CDR3aa: CASSGGTGSANSPLHF
CDR3nt: TGCGCCAGCAGCGGGGGGACAGGGAGTGCTAATTCACCCCTCCACTTT

v_gene: TRBV2
j_gene: TRBJ2-4
abundance: NA
d_gene: TRBD2
CDR3aa: CASSEVGAGGLQPF
CDR3nt: TGTGCCAGCAGTGAAGTGGGCGCGGGGGGACTTCAGCCCTTC

v_gene: TRBV7-2
j_gene: TRBJ2-5
abundance: NA
d_gene: TRBD2
CDR3aa: CASSLGPLAGQETQYF
CDR3nt: TGTGCCAGCAGCTTAGGTCCACTAGCGGGGCAAGAGACCCAGTACTTC

v_gene: TRBV10-1
j_gene: TRBJ2-5
abundance: NA
d_gene: TRBD2
CDR3aa: CASSEAGGQEETQYF
CDR3nt: TGCGCCAGCAGTGAGGCGGGAGGCCAGGAAGAGACCCAGTACTTC

v_gene: TRBV18
j_gene: TRBJ2-1
abundance: NA
d_gene: TRBD2
CDR3aa: CASSSGLAGGKNEQFF
CDR3nt: TGTGCCAGCTCATCAGGACTAGCGGGGGGCAAGAATGAGCAGTTCTTC

v_gene: TRBV5-6
j_gene: TRBJ1-5
abundance: NA
d_gene: NA
CDR3aa: CASSLTGGAKNQPQHF
CDR3nt: TGTGCCAGCAGCTTGACTGGAGGGGCCAAGAATCAGCCCCAGCATTTT

v_gene: TRBV18
j_gene: TRBJ1-1
abundance: NA
d_gene: TRBD1
CDR3aa: CASSPRGTGTNTEAFF
CDR3nt: TGTGCCAGCTCACCCCGAGGGACAGGGACGAACACTGAAGCTTTCTTT

v_gene: TRBV27
j_gene: TRBJ2-7
abundance: NA
d_gene: NA
CDR3aa: CASSSPLGASQFYEQYF
CDR3nt: TGTGCCAGCAGTTCCCCCTTGGGGGCTTCTCAATTCTACGAGCAGTACTTC

v_gene: TRBV9
j_gene: TRBJ1-3
abundance: few
d_gene: TRBD1
CDR3aa: CASSKQGAKGNTIYF
CDR3nt: TGTGCCAGCAGCAAACAGGGGGCTAAGGGAAACACCATATATTTT

v_gene: TRBV5-1
j_gene: TRBJ2-1
abundance: once
d_gene: TRBD2
CDR3aa: CASSHGLAGGLYNEQFF
CDR3nt: TGCGCCAGCAGCCACGGACTAGCGGGGGGACTGTACAATGAGCAGTTCTTC

v_gene: TRBV12-5
j_gene: TRBJ2-3
abundance: NA
d_gene: TRBD2
CDR3aa: CASGPGLAGTDTQYF
CDR3nt: TGTGCTAGTGGTCCTGGACTAGCGGGCACAGATACGCAGTATTTT

v_gene: TRBV19
j_gene: TRBJ1-2
abundance: NA
d_gene: TRBD1
CDR3aa: CASSPDRASYGYTF
CDR3nt: TGTGCCAGTAGCCCGGACAGGGCAAGCTATGGCTACACCTTC

v_gene: TRBV5-4
j_gene: TRBJ1-1
abundance: NA
d_gene: TRBD1
CDR3aa: CASSQDAQGHGFF
CDR3nt: TGTGCCAGCAGTCAAGACGCACAGGGGCACGGTTTCTTT

v_gene: TRBV5-1
j_gene: TRBJ2-7
abundance: NA
d_gene: NA
CDR3aa: CASSLPDNSYEQYF
CDR3nt: TGCGCCAGCAGCTTGCCGGACAACTCCTACGAGCAGTACTTC